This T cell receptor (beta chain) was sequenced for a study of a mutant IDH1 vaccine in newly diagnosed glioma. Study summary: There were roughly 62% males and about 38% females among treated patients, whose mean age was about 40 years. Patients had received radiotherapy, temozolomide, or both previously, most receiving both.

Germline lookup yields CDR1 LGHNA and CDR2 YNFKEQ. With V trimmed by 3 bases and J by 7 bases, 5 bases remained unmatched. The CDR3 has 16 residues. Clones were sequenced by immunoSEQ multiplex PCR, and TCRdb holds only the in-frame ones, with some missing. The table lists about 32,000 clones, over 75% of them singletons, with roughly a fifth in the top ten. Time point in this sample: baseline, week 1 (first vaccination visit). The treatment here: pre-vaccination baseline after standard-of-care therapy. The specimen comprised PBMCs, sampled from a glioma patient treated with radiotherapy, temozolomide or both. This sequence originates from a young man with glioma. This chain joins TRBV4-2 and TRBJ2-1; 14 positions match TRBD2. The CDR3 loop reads CASSQGTSGGLNEQFF. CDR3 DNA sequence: TGTGCCAGCAGCCAGGGGACTAGCGGGGGATTAAATGAGCAGTTCTTC.